A single sample gave rise to the 32 T cell receptor beta chains below, sequenced in a study of T cell responses to AZD1222 COVID-19 vaccine (dated by TCRdb to the early 2020s). Receptor libraries were prepared by the immunoSEQ multiplex PCR assay. TCRdb obtained this table from immuneACCESS and retained in-frame rearrangements with V and J assigned. These tables miss some clones; where compared with another copy, unresolved V genes account for less than half of the shortfall, and the remainder is unexplained. The sample table lists tens of thousands of clones, around 91% of them with a count of one. The ten largest clones capture about 5.2% of the sample. Explained via the paper, the time point label denotes: about 28 days (+/-7) after the second vaccine dose. Sequences were derived from peripheral blood, sampled 28 days after the second AZD1222 dose. These receptor sequences come from an adult who received the AZD1222 COVID-19 vaccine.

In DNA, the CDR3 is TGTGCCAGTAGTATAGCAGGGCCCGGTCAGCCCCAGCATTTT. Encoded protein: CASSIAGPGQPQHF. V is TRBV19 and J is TRBJ1-5, with D perhaps matching TRBD1 (5 bases). V gave up 1 base and J gave up 6 bases, with 10 bases separating them. This CDR3 has 14 amino acids. Germline lookup yields CDR1 LNHDA and CDR2 SQIVND (reference sequence).

By proportion, this clone is medium-sized. The sample contains more than one DNA sequence encoding this CDR3. V gene TRBV6-1 combines with J gene TRBJ1-6; perhaps TRBD1 as D (5 bases). This CDR3 is 16 amino acids long. Germline lookup yields CDR1 MNHNS and CDR2 SASEGT. V lost 1 base and J 7 bases, leaving 14 bases between the germline ends. The CDR3 loop reads CASSEDSGGGNSPLHF. In DNA, the CDR3 is TGTGCCAGCAGTGAAGATAGCGGGGGAGGCAATTCACCCCTCCACTTT.

This chain joins TRBV6-5 and TRBJ2-7; D call uncertain. V dropped 10 bases and J dropped 4 bases, with 14 bases sitting between them. Germline V CDR1 and CDR2: MNHEY, SVGAGI. CDR3 length: 12 amino acids. The CDR3 DNA follows: TGTGCCACCCACAGAGATGAATACGAGCAGTACTTC. Translated, it gives CATHRDEYEQYF.

This sequence joins TRBV7-2 and TRBJ2-7, with D unclear. The length of the CDR3 is 11 residues. Germline V gene lookup returns CDR1 SGHTA and CDR2 FQGNSA. The V end lost 5 bases, the J end lost 2 bases, and 4 bases lay between the germline ends. As DNA, the CDR3 is TGTGCCAGCAGCCTAACCTACGAGCAGTACTTC. It yields the protein CASSLTYEQYF.

The chain links TRBV6-5 to TRBJ1-3; tentatively, D is TRBD1 (5 bases). The CDR3 is 15 residues long. Trimming took off 6 bases at V and 3 bases at J, with 15 bases between the two ends. From germline, CDR1 is MNHEY and CDR2 SVGAGI. The CDR3 nucleotides read TGTGCCAGCAGACGAGGGACCGGGGGTGGAAACACCATATATTTT. It codes for CASRRGTGGGNTIYF.

The chain couples TRBV4-1 to TRBJ1-3; D is uncertain. The CDR3 is 15 amino acids. Per germline, CDR1 MGHRA and CDR2 YSYEKL. V lost 0 bases and J lost 2, with 8 bases in between. The CDR3 reads CASSQEVATGNTIYF. Written as DNA, the CDR3 is TGCGCCAGCAGCCAAGAAGTCGCGACTGGAAACACCATATATTTT.

This clone came up a few times. The J gene is TRBJ2-2, the V gene TRBV4-2; no firm D call. Per the germline V gene, CDR1 is LGHNA and CDR2 is YNFKEQ. The germline V and J ends were trimmed by 2 bases and 3 bases, with 4 bases remaining between them. This CDR3 contains 13 residues. The CDR3 coding sequence is TGTGCCAGCAGCCAAAGCGACACCGGGGAGCTGTTTTTT. Translating it yields CASSQSDTGELFF.

V and J are TRBV9 and TRBJ2-1, with 11 nucleotides matching TRBD2. CDR3 length: 17 residues. V lost 3 bases, J lost 0 bases, and 5 bases stayed unmatched. CDR1 and CDR2 from the germline V gene are SGDLS and YYNGEE. CDR3 coding DNA: TGTGCCAGCAGCGGGACCGGGACTAGCGGCTCCTACAATGAGCAGTTCTTC. Protein sequence: CASSGTGTSGSYNEQFF. The whole variable domain, remainder taken from reference TRBV9 and TRBJ2-1, is DSGVTQTPKHLITATGQRVTLRCSPRSGDLSVYWYQQSLDQGLQFLIQYYNGEERAKGNILERFSAQQFPDLHSELNLSSLELGDSALYFCASSGTGTSGSYNEQFFGPGTRLTVL.

This chain uses TRBV28 with TRBJ1-6; D is unclear. From germline, CDR1 is MDHEN and CDR2 SYDVKM. The CDR3 runs to 16 residues. The V end was cut by 3 bases, the J end by 0 bases, with 9 bases between. The CDR3 DNA sequence: TGTGCCAGCAGTTTGGAGGCTGACTCCTATAATTCACCCCTCCACTTT. Translation gives CASSLEADSYNSPLHF.

The V and J genes are TRBV6-4 and TRBJ2-3; TRBD2 matches at 10 bases. This CDR3 region has 14 residues. Germline trimming cut 3 bases from V and 4 bases from J; bases unmatched to any gene: 1. Germline CDR1 MRHNA, CDR2 SNTAGT. The CDR3 DNA sequence: TGTGCCAGCAGTGAGAGCGGGGGGGCAGATACGCAGTATTTT. Translating gives CASSESGGADTQYF.

The V and J genes are TRBV10-3 and TRBJ2-1; D is tentatively TRBD1 or TRBD2 (5 bases each). CDR1 and CDR2 (germline): ENHRY, SYGVKD. The CDR3 has 16 residues. Deletions cut 4 bases from V and 8 bases from J, with 21 bases between. Here the CDR3 reads CAISAGAQWQEDEQFF. The CDR3 DNA sequence: TGTGCCATCAGTGCTGGGGCGCAGTGGCAGGAGGATGAGCAGTTCTTC.

The chain has TRBV21-1 and TRBJ1-3. TRBV21-1 is annotated as a pseudogene. CDR3 size: 14 residues. CDR3 in amino acids: CASRAVVSGNTIYF. The CDR3 DNA is TGTGCCAGCAGGGCAGTAGTCTCTGGAAACACCATATATTTT.

V and J are TRBV7-8 and TRBJ2-7, with TRBD2 as a possible D gene (6 bases). Looked up from germline, CDR1 is SGHVS and CDR2 is FQNEAQ. The germline V and J ends were trimmed by 5 bases and 6 bases, with 8 bases remaining between them. The length of the CDR3 is 11 residues. CDR3 region: CASSPRGEQYF. The DNA for the CDR3 is TGTGCCAGCAGCCCGCGGGGCGAGCAGTACTTC.

This chain joins TRBV5-1 and TRBJ2-7; D perhaps matches TRBD1 (5 bases). Trimming took 6 bases from V and 4 from J, leaving 14 bases between them. CDR1 is SGHRS and CDR2 is YFSETQ in the germline V gene. The CDR3 totals 13 residues. CDR3 bases: TGCGCCAGCAAGGCGTCGGCAGGGTACGAGCAGTACTTC. Encoded protein: CASKASAGYEQYF.

The chain links TRBV19 to TRBJ2-3, with D perhaps assigned TRBD1 or TRBD2 (5 bases each). Germline CDR1 reads LNHDA; CDR2 reads SQIVND (reference sequence). The CDR3 loop spans 16 amino acids. V was pared by 4 bases and J by 2 bases, with 16 bases between. The CDR3 spells CASSTEGRIYTDTQYF. The CDR3 nucleotides are TGTGCCAGTAGTACCGAGGGACGGATTTACACAGATACGCAGTATTTT. Combining the CDR3 with reference TRBV19 and TRBJ2-3 gives the whole variable domain DGGITQSPKYLFRKEGQNVTLSCEQNLNHDAMYWYRQDPGQGLRLIYYSQIVNDFQKGDIAEGYSVSREKKESFPLTVTSAQKNPTAFYLCASSTEGRIYTDTQYFGPGTRLTVL.

The genes are TRBV6-2 or TRBV6-3 and TRBJ1-1, with D unclear. V lost 0 bases and J 0 bases, leaving 5 bases between the germline ends. Germline V lookup: CDR1 MNHEY, CDR2 SVGEGT. This CDR3 has 14 amino acids. CDR3 coding DNA: TGTGCCAGCAGTTACTCTCGGATGAACACTGAAGCTTTCTTT. Its protein is CASSYSRMNTEAFF.

In regard to this clone: A junction boundary mismatches the germline segment, possibly from a read error. This sample also contains other DNA sequences that code for the same CDR3. CDR3 nucleotide sequence: TGTGCCAGCAGCCAAGGCCTAGCGGGAGCCTACGAGCAGTATTTC. Amino acids: CASSQGLAGAYEQYF. The chain employs TRBV3-1 (or the pseudogene TRBV3-2) and TRBJ2-7; 10 nucleotides match TRBD2. The CDR3 has 15 residues. Germline V lookup: CDR1 LGHDT, CDR2 YNNKEL (reference sequence).

The V call is TRBV14, the J call TRBJ2-5; a weak D match, TRBD2 (5 bases). This CDR3 comprises 13 residues. Germline V lookup: CDR1 SGHDN, CDR2 FVKESK. The germline V and J ends were trimmed by 3 bases and 1 base, with 6 bases remaining between them. DNA for the CDR3: TGTGCCAGCAGCCAGGAGGTCCAAGAGACCCAGTACTTC. Amino acid sequence: CASSQEVQETQYF.

The chain joins TRBV27 to TRBJ1-5, with D maybe TRBD1 (5 bases). The CDR3 extends over 12 amino acids. Germline loops: CDR1 MNHEY, CDR2 SMNVEV (reference sequence). V was pared by 4 bases and J by 10 bases, with 11 bases between. CDR3 protein: CASSSGSLPQHF. The CDR3 DNA reads as TGTGCCAGCAGTTCAGGGTCTCTTCCCCAGCATTTT.

This clone was seen a handful of times. The chain joins TRBV6-5 to TRBJ1-2; tentatively, D is TRBD1 (5 bases). There are 14 residues in the CDR3. The germline V gene encodes CDR1 MNHEY and CDR2 SVGAGI. Trimming stripped 10 bases from V and 0 bases from J, with 15 bases between. The DNA of the CDR3 is TGTGCCACCTCGGTAGGGGATACTAACTATGGCTACACCTTC. Its protein is CATSVGDTNYGYTF.

The chain has TRBV5-1 and TRBJ2-5; 14 nucleotides line up with TRBD2. V lost 0 bases to trimming and J lost 2 bases; unmatched junction nucleotides: 3. Germline lookup yields CDR1 SGHRS and CDR2 YFSETQ. CDR3 length equals 17 residues. The CDR3, as DNA: TGCGCCAGCAGCTTGGGACTAGCGGGGGGGCTTCAAGAGACCCAGTACTTC. Residues: CASSLGLAGGLQETQYF.

The sample holds one count of this clone. V usage is TRBV12-5 and J usage is TRBJ2-5; D is possibly TRBD1 or TRBD2 (5 bases each). The CDR3 loop spans 15 amino acids. Looked up from germline, CDR1 is LGHNT and CDR2 is FRNRAP. The V and J ends lost 1 base and 1 base respectively, with 10 bases between them. The DNA of the CDR3 is TGTGCTAGTGGTTTGGGGGACGTAGCCCAAGAGACCCAGTACTTC. Translation: CASGLGDVAQETQYF.

The J gene is TRBJ2-3, the V gene TRBV10-1, with 11 bases matching TRBD2. In germline, CDR1 is WNHNN, CDR2 SYGVQD (reference sequence). The trim removed 0 bases at V and 5 bases at J, leaving 4 bases unmatched. The CDR3 is 16 amino acids. CDR3 sequence reads: CASSESSGGAEDTQYF. The CDR3 DNA sequence: TGCGCCAGCAGTGAGTCTAGCGGGGGGGCGGAAGATACGCAGTATTTT.

This rearrangement joins TRBV6-4 to TRBJ2-1; possibly TRBD1 for D (5 bases). Trimming cost V 0 bases and J 9 bases, with 15 bases left between them. Germline lookup yields CDR1 MRHNA and CDR2 SNTAGT. The CDR3 totals 15 residues. The CDR3 nucleotides are TGTGCCAGCAGTGACTCAAACCGGGCCCAGGGTGAGCAGTTCTTC. Its protein product is CASSDSNRAQGEQFF.

The V gene is TRBV6-2 or TRBV6-3, the J gene TRBJ1-5, with D possibly TRBD1 on 5 matching bases. CDR1 and CDR2 from the germline V gene are MNHEY and SVGEGT. The CDR3 is made up of 17 amino acids. The V gene lost 4 bases and the J gene lost 3 bases, with 19 bases spanning the gap. CDR3 residues: CASSSPWGVSYNQPQHF. CDR3 DNA: TGTGCCAGCAGTTCCCCGTGGGGGGTTTCATACAATCAGCCCCAGCATTTT.

The chain uses TRBV27 and TRBJ2-1; maybe TRBD1 (6 bases). The CDR3 spans 16 residues. Germline values: CDR1 MNHEY, CDR2 SMNVEV (reference sequence). V dropped 2 bases and J dropped 4 bases, with 15 bases sitting between them. The CDR3 here is CASSLRSGQFYNEQFF. The CDR3 nucleotides read TGTGCCAGCAGTTTACGGTCGGGACAATTTTACAATGAGCAGTTCTTC.

The V and J genes are TRBV28 and TRBJ2-7; perhaps TRBD2 as D (6 bases). V was cut by 6 bases and J by 6 bases, with 18 bases left in between. Germline assignment: CDR1 MDHEN and CDR2 SYDVKM. The CDR3 spans 14 residues. The CDR3: CASRATGSGSEQYF. In DNA form, the CDR3 reads TGTGCCAGCAGGGCGACCGGGAGTGGAAGCGAGCAGTACTTC. The whole variable domain, remainder taken from reference TRBV28 and TRBJ2-7, is DVKVTQSSRYLVKRTGEKVFLECVQDMDHENMFWYRQDPGLGLRLIYFSYDVKMKEKGDIPEGYSVSREKKERFSLILESASTNQTSMYLCASRATGSGSEQYFGPGTRLTVT.

This rearrangement joins TRBV6-2 or TRBV6-3 to TRBJ2-3, with D perhaps matching TRBD1 (6 bases). The V end lost 2 bases, the J end lost 0 bases, and 9 bases lay between the germline ends. CDR3 length: 15 residues. Per the germline V gene, CDR1 is MNHEY and CDR2 is SVGEGT. The CDR3 DNA follows: TGTGCCAGCAGTTACGAGGACAGAAGCACAGATACGCAGTATTTT. This codes for CASSYEDRSTDTQYF.

The chain links TRBV19 to TRBJ1-1, with D tentatively TRBD1 (5 bases). CDR3 length: 14 residues. The V and J ends lost 5 bases and 4 bases respectively, with 14 bases between them. Germline V lookup: CDR1 LNHDA, CDR2 SQIVND (reference sequence). CDR3 in amino acids: CASSGGPWGTEAFF. CDR3 sequence (DNA): TGTGCCAGTAGTGGGGGACCTTGGGGCACTGAAGCTTTCTTT. Full variable domain (outside the CDR3, taken from reference TRBV19 and TRBJ1-1): DGGITQSPKYLFRKEGQNVTLSCEQNLNHDAMYWYRQDPGQGLRLIYYSQIVNDFQKGDIAEGYSVSREKKESFPLTVTSAQKNPTAFYLCASSGGPWGTEAFFGQGTRLTVV.

The genes are TRBV7-8 and TRBJ1-1; D call uncertain. The CDR3 is 15 residues long. Trimming shortened V by 5 bases and J by 5 bases, and 18 bases separated the two germline ends. Germline-derived CDR1 and CDR2 are SGHVS and FQNEAQ. CDR3: CASSIFGRSGTEAFF. CDR3 bases: TGTGCCAGCAGCATTTTTGGGAGGAGTGGTACTGAAGCTTTCTTT.

J is TRBJ2-5 and V is TRBV28, with no clear D. V lost 5 bases, J lost 3 bases, and 19 bases lay in between. This CDR3 is built from 16 residues. CDR1 is MDHEN, CDR2 SYDVKM, per germline. The DNA for the CDR3 is TGTGCCAGCAGTCCCCGGACCCAATTACCCGAAGAGACCCAGTACTTC. Its protein product is CASSPRTQLPEETQYF.

The rearrangement uses TRBV19 and TRBJ2-3, with a possible D match to TRBD1 (5 bases). Trimming left V 5 bases short and J 6 bases short, with 9 bases between. Germline values: CDR1 LNHDA, CDR2 SQIVND (reference sequence). The CDR3 consists of 12 residues. CDR3 amino acids: CASSVNRDTQYF. The CDR3 region has the DNA TGTGCCAGTAGTGTCAACAGGGATACGCAGTATTTT.